One and the same sample provided the 7 T cell receptor beta chains below, sequenced in a study of regulatory T cells in long-lasting Graves disease. Library construction for TCR beta used iRepertoire HTBI primers and Arm-PCR of CDR3 regions. TCRdb re-called the multiplex PCR reads with MiXCR, one entry per CDR3 protein. Here the sample spans roughly 450,000 distinct CDR3 sequences, less than 25% being singletons. Time point defined: persistent/refractory GD, antithyroid drugs over 5 years with positive TRAb. Extracted RNA from PBMCs served as the source of the TCR library. The sequenced sample was peripheral blood mononuclear cells (PBMCs), obtained when the disease was refractory, from a patient treated with antithyroid drugs. Source of these receptors: a female donor with Graves disease.

This clonotype turned up a few times. The V gene is TRBV10-3, the J gene TRBJ2-1, with a weak D call TRBD2 (6 bases). The V gene lost 8 bases and the J gene lost 4 bases, with 18 bases spanning the gap. CDR1 and CDR2 from the germline V gene are ENHRY and SYGVKD. CDR3 length equals 15 residues. DNA for the CDR3: TGTGCCATCTCCTGGGCGGGAAGGGTTTACAATGAGCAGTTCTTC. It specifies CAISWAGRVYNEQFF.

This clonotype has a handful of counts. This chain connects TRBV15 to TRBJ1-4; D is unclear. The CDR3 sequence is 15 residues long. V dropped 0 bases and J dropped 0 bases, with 5 bases sitting between them. Germline CDR1 reads LNHNV; CDR2 reads YYDKDF (reference sequence). In DNA, the CDR3 is TGTGCCACCAGCAGAGATCGACCAACTAATGAAAAACTGTTTTTT. It encodes CATSRDRPTNEKLFF.

This clonotype was seen repeatedly, ten times or more. The V gene is TRBV6-1, the J gene TRBJ1-1, with unresolved D. Trimming pared 6 bases from V and 2 bases from J, leaving 22 bases between. The germline V gene encodes CDR1 MNHNS and CDR2 SASEGT. The CDR3 sequence is 17 residues long. The CDR3 sequence is CASSPKGALRGNTEAFF. The DNA for the CDR3 is TGTGCCAGCAGCCCAAAGGGAGCCCTTCGTGGAAACACTGAAGCTTTCTTT.

The table lists this clonotype with many counts. The V and J genes are TRBV7-2 and TRBJ2-7, with 12 positions matching TRBD2. J gave up 2 bases and V 0 bases, and 2 bases lay outside the gene matches. CDR1 is SGHTA, CDR2 FQGNSA, per germline. The CDR3 contains 16 residues. This chain's CDR3 is CASSLAGLAGAYEQYF. For the CDR3, the DNA is TGTGCCAGCAGCTTAGCGGGACTAGCGGGTGCCTACGAGCAGTACTTC. The full variable domain, with the rest looked up from reference TRBV7-2 and TRBJ2-7, is GAGVSQSPSNKVTEKGKDVELRCDPISGHTALYWYRQSLGQGLEFLIYFQGNSAPDKSGLPSDRFSAERTGGSVSTLTIQRTQQEDSAVYLCASSLAGLAGAYEQYFGPGTRLTVT.

A few counts support this clonotype. The rearrangement joins TRBV30 to TRBJ1-1, with D uncertain. Trimming took off 5 bases at V and 4 bases at J, with 5 bases between the two ends. Per the germline V gene, CDR1 is GTSNPN and CDR2 is SVGIG (reference sequence). This CDR3 region has 10 residues. CDR3 loop: CAWGATEAFF. CDR3 nucleotides: TGTGCCTGGGGCGCCACTGAAGCTTTCTTT.

CDR3 DNA: TGTGCCAGCAGCTTAAGACTAGCGGGATGGAAGTACTTC. This codes for CASSLRLAGWKYF. This rearrangement joins TRBV7-8 to TRBJ2-7, with 11 bases that match TRBD2. The germline V gene encodes CDR1 SGHVS and CDR2 FQNEAQ. The CDR3 has 13 residues. The V gene end was trimmed by 2 bases and the J gene end by 11 bases; junction bases not matched to a gene: 5.

This clonotype was picked up a small number of times. V is TRBV11-2 and J is TRBJ2-7; TRBD2 might be the D (7 bases). The CDR3 contains 16 residues. The germline V and J ends were trimmed by 5 bases and 2 bases, with 19 bases remaining between them. Germline values: CDR1 SGHAT, CDR2 FQNNGV. This CDR3 is CASSPRGGGPAYEQYF. The DNA for the CDR3 is TGTGCCAGCAGCCCCCGGGGAGGGGGACCAGCCTACGAGCAGTACTTC.